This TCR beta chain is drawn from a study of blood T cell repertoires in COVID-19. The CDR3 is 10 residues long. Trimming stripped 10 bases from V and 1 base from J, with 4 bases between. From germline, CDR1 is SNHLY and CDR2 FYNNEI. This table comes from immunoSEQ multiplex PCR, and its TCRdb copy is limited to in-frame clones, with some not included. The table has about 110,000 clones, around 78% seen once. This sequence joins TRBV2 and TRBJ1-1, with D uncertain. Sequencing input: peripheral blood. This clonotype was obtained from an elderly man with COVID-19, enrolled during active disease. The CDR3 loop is CATRNTEAFF. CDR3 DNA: TGTGCCACCCGGAACACTGAAGCTTTCTTT.